Below, one TCR beta chain is given with its context. The data were obtained in a study of blood T cell repertoires in COVID-19. Study-level information: Sites in the United States, Italy and Spain provided acute and convalescent COVID-19 samples.

Clinical history as reported by participants underpinned cohort assignment. Two consecutive negative NP/OP PCR tests, clearance, or resolved symptoms defined Cohort 3 recovery. V gave up 3 bases and J gave up 1 base; unmatched junction bases: 3. Germline CDR1 is KGHSH and CDR2 is LQKENI. This CDR3 region has 16 residues. The repertoire was sequenced with immunoSEQ multiplex PCR; TCRdb's copy has only in-frame clones and lacks some. Among over 300,000 clones listed, 87% were seen once. Source material: PBMCs or T cells enriched from blood (not recorded which). The chain recombines TRBV18 with TRBJ2-6, with 7 bases fitting TRBD1. This TCR was sampled from a young woman who had recovered from COVID-19. CDR3: CASSPQQGSGANVLTF. The DNA of the CDR3 is TGTGCCAGCTCACCCCAACAGGGGTCTGGGGCCAACGTCCTGACTTTC.